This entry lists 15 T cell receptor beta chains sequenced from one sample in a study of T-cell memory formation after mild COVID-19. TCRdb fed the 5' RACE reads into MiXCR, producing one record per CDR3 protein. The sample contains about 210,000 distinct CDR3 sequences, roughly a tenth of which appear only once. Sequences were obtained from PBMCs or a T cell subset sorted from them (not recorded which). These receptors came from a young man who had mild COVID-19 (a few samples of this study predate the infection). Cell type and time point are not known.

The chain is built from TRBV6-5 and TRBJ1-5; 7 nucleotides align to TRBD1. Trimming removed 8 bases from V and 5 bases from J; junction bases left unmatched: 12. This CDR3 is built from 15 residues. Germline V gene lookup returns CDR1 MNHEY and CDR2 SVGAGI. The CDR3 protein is CASRGSRQGHQPQHF. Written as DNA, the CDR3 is TGTGCCAGCCGAGGTAGTAGACAGGGTCATCAGCCCCAGCATTTT.

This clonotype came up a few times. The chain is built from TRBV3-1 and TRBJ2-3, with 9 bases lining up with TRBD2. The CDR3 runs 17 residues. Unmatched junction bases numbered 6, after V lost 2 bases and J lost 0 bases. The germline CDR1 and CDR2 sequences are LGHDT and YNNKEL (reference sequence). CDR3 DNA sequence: TGTGCCAGCAGCCAATTGGCGACTAGCGGAAGCACAGATACGCAGTATTTT. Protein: CASSQLATSGSTDTQYF.

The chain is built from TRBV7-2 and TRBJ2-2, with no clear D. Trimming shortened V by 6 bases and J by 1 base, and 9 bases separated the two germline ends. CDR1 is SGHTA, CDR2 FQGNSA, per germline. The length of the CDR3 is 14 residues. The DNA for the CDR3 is TGTGCCAGCAGACAGACTCGGAACACCGGGGAGCTGTTTTTT. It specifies CASRQTRNTGELFF. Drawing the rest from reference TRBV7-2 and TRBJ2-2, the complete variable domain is GAGVSQSPSNKVTEKGKDVELRCDPISGHTALYWYRQSLGQGLEFLIYFQGNSAPDKSGLPSDRFSAERTGGSVSTLTIQRTQQEDSAVYLCASRQTRNTGELFFGEGSRLTVL.

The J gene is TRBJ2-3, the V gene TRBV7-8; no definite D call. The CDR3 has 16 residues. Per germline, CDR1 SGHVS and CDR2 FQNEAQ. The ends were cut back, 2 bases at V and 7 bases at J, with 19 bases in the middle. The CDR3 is CASSLLPGSGPYTQYF. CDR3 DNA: TGTGCCAGCAGCTTATTGCCCGGGTCTGGCCCGTATACGCAGTATTTT. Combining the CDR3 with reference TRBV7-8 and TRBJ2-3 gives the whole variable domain GAGVSQSPRYKVAKRGQDVALRCDPISGHVSLFWYQQALGQGPEFLTYFQNEAQLDKSGLPSDRFFAERPEGSVSTLKIQRTQQEDSAVYLCASSLLPGSGPYTQYFGPGTRLTVL.

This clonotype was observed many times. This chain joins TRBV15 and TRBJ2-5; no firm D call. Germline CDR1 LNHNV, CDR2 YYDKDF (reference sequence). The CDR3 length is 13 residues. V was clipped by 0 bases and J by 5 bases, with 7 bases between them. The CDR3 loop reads CATSRDPIETQYF. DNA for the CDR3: TGTGCCACCAGCAGAGATCCCATCGAGACCCAGTACTTC.

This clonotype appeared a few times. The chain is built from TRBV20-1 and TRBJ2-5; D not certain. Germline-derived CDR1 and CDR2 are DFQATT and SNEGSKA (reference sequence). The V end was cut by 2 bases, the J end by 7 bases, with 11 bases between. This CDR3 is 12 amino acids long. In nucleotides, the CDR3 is TGCAGTGCTAGAACATATCATGGGACCCAGTACTTC. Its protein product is CSARTYHGTQYF.

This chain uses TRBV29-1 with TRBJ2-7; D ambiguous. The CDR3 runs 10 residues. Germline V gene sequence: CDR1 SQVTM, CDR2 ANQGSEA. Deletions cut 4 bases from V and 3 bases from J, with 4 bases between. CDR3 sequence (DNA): TGCAGCGTTGCGGGCTACGAGCAGTACTTC. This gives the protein CSVAGYEQYF.

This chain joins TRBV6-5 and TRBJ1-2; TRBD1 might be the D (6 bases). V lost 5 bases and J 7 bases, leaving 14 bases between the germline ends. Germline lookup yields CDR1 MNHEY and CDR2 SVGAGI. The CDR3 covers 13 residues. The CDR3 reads CASSNTGLGGYTF. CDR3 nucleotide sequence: TGTGCCAGCAGTAATACAGGGTTGGGTGGCTACACCTTC.

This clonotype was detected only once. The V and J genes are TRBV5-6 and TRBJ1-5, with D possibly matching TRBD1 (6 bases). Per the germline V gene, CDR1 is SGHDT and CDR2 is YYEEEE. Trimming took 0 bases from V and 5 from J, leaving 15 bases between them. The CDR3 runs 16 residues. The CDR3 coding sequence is TGTGCCAGCAGCTTGGGGGCGGCAGGGGAGGATCAGCCCCAGCATTTT. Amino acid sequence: CASSLGAAGEDQPQHF.

CDR3 sequence reads: CASSYQKTEAFF. In DNA form, the CDR3 reads TGTGCCAGCAGTTACCAGAAAACTGAAGCTTTCTTT. The chain links TRBV6-2 or TRBV6-3 to TRBJ1-1; D ambiguous. Germline values: CDR1 MNHEY, CDR2 SVGEGT. The CDR3 sequence is 12 residues long. V lost 2 bases and J lost 5, with 6 bases in between.

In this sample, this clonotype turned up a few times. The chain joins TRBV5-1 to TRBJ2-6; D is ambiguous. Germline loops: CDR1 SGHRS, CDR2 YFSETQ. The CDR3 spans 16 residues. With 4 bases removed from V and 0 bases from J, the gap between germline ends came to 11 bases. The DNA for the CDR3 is TGCGCCAGCAGCCCCGGACGCTTCTCTGGGGCCAACGTCCTGACTTTC. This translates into CASSPGRFSGANVLTF. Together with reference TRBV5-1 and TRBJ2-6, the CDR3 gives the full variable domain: KAGVTQTPRYLIKTRGQQVTLSCSPISGHRSVSWYQQTPGQGLQFLFEYFSETQRNKGNFPGRFSGRQFSNSRSEMNVSTLELGDSALYLCASSPGRFSGANVLTFGAGSRLTVL.

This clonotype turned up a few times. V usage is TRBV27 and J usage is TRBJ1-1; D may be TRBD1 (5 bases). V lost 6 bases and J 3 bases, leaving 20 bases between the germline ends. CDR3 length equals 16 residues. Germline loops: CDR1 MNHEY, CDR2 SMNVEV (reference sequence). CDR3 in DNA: TGTGCCAGCAGGCCAGACAGCGGACGCGGAGACACTGAAGCTTTCTTT. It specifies CASRPDSGRGDTEAFF.

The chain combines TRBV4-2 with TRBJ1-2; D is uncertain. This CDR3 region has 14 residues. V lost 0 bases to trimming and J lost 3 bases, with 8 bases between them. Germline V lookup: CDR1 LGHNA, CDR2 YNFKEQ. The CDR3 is CASSQELAYYGYTF. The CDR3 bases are TGTGCCAGCAGCCAAGAGTTAGCCTACTATGGCTACACCTTC.

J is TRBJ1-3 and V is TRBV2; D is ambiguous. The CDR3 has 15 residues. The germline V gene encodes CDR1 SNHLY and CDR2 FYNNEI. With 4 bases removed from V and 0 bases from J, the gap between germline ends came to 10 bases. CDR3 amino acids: CASSGSLNSGNTIYF. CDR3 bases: TGTGCCAGCAGTGGTTCCCTGAACTCTGGAAACACCATATATTTT.

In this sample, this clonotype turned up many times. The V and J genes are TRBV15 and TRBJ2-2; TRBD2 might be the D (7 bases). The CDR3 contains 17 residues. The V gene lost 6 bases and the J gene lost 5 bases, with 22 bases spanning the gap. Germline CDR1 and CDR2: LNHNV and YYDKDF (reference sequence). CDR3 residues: CATSRGGSGPTTGELFF. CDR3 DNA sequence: TGTGCCACCAGTAGGGGGGGGAGTGGACCGACAACCGGGGAGCTGTTTTTT. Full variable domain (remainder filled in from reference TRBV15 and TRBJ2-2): DAMVIQNPRYQVTQFGKPVTLSCSQTLNHNVMYWYQQKSSQAPKLLFHYYDKDFNNEADTPDNFQSRRPNTSFCFLDIRSPGLGDTAMYLCATSRGGSGPTTGELFFGEGSRLTVL.